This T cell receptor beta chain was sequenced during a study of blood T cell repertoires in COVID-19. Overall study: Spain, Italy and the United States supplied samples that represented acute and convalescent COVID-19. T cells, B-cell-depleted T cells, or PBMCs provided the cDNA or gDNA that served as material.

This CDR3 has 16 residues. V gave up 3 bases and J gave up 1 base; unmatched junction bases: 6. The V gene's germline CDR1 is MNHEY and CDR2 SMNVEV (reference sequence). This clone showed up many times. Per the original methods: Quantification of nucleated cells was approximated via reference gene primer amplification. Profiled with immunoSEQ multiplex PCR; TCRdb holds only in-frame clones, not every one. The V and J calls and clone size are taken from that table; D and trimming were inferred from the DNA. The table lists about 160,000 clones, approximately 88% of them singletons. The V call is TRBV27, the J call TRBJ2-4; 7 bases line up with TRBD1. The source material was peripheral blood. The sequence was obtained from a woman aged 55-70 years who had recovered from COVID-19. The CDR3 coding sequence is TGTGCCAGCAGTTTTAACAGGGGTGATGCCAAAAACATTCAGTACTTC. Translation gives CASSFNRGDAKNIQYF.